A selection of T cell receptor beta chains follows, all from one sample in a study of human T cells and chemical hapten exposure. TCRdb re-analysed the RACE reads in MiXCR, keeping a single row per CDR3 protein. Counted here are about 190,000 distinct CDR3 sequences, approximately 26% occurring once; the ten biggest clones make up approximately 2.3%. The material was whole blood, obtained in connection with sensitization to the hapten diphenylcyclopropenone (DPC). The receptors shown here come from a woman aged 40 to 49 with alopecia areata. Some clones in this sample may be carry-over from other donors' samples. The CDR3 runs from the conserved cysteine through the conserved F or W. D genes are given only for firm matches. For some rows the clone size is stated as once, few or many, or as a class when expanded; others skip it.

d_call	clone_size	j_call	v_call	cdr3_aa	cdr3_nt
.	.	TRBJ1-1	TRBV6-5	CASSLLLFTTVGTEAFF	TGTGCCAGCAGTTTACTACTATTTACGACAGTAGGCACTGAAGCTTTCTTT
.	few	TRBJ2-7	TRBV5-1	CASSGTRGEQYF	TGCGCCAGCAGCGGAACCAGAGGGGAGCAGTACTTC
.	few	TRBJ1-5	TRBV20-1	CSARGSNQPQHF	TGCAGTGCTAGGGGCTCCAATCAGCCCCAGCATTTT
.	few	TRBJ1-5	TRBV18	CASSPGSSSNQPQHF	TGTGCCAGCTCACCGGGGTCATCCTCAAATCAGCCCCAGCATTTT
.	.	TRBJ2-5	TRBV5-1	CASSRGDGPQETQYF	TGCGCCAGCAGCCGAGGGGACGGACCTCAAGAGACCCAGTACTTC
.	.	TRBJ1-3	TRBV2	CASSEALGNTIYF	TGTGCCAGCAGTGAAGCGCTTGGAAACACCATATATTTT
.	.	TRBJ2-7	TRBV6-5	CASSYDTGDYEQYF	TGTGCCAGCAGTTACGACACTGGGGATTACGAGCAGTACTTC
.	.	TRBJ2-7	TRBV4-3	CASSQVYPTYEQYF	TGCGCCAGCAGCCAAGTGTACCCTACCTACGAGCAGTACTTC
TRBD1	once	TRBJ2-5	TRBV10-3	CAITEDRDETLYF	TGTGCCATCACCGAGGACAGGGATGAGACCCTGTACTTC
.	.	TRBJ2-5	TRBV7-9	CASSLVVAEGSETQYF	TGTGCCAGCAGCTTAGTAGTTGCGGAGGGGTCAGAGACCCAGTACTTC
.	once	TRBJ1-4	TRBV5-6	CASKGQAINEKLFF	TGTGCCAGTAAGGGGCAGGCGATTAATGAAAAACTGTTTTTT
.	many	TRBJ1-1	TRBV20-1	CSAYLRLNTEAFF	TGCAGTGCTTATCTCCGCCTGAACACTGAAGCTTTCTTT
.	few	TRBJ2-1	TRBV13	CASSRRSGSSYNEQFF	TGTGCCAGCAGCCGACGTAGTGGCAGCTCCTACAATGAGCAGTTCTTC
.	few	TRBJ2-7	TRBV4-2	CASSQAGQGGHEQYF	TGTGCCAGCAGCCAAGCTGGCCAGGGGGGACACGAGCAGTACTTC
TRBD1	.	TRBJ1-5	TRBV6-2/TRBV6-3	CASRTLTGGYQPQHF	TGTGCCAGCAGAACCCTGACAGGGGGTTATCAGCCCCAGCATTTT
.	.	TRBJ2-3	TRBV27	CASSLKDFPDTQYF	TGTGCCAGCAGTCTCAAGGATTTCCCAGATACGCAGTATTTT
.	few	TRBJ1-5	TRBV7-2	CASSLFQGLNQPQHF	TGTGCCAGCAGCTTATTCCAGGGTTTGAATCAGCCCCAGCATTTT
.	.	TRBJ2-7	TRBV20-1	CSARGGGGTYEQYF	TGCAGTGCTAGGGGCGGTGGGGGTACCTACGAGCAGTACTTC
TRBD2	few	TRBJ2-1	TRBV7-2	CASSPSGGYNEQFF	TGTGCCAGCAGCCCTAGCGGGGGGTACAATGAGCAGTTCTTC
TRBD2	few	TRBJ2-1	TRBV20-1	CSARDALAGGRVNEQFF	TGCAGTGCTAGAGATGCGCTAGCGGGAGGCCGGGTCAATGAGCAGTTCTTC
TRBD2	.	TRBJ2-5	TRBV2	CASTPGLAGETQYF	TGTGCCAGCACTCCGGGACTAGCAGGAGAGACCCAGTACTTC
.	.	TRBJ1-1	TRBV7-9	CASSLRDLNTEAFF	TGTGCCAGCAGCTTACGGGACCTCAACACTGAAGCTTTCTTT
.	.	TRBJ1-1	TRBV29-1	CSVEGPTNTEAFF	TGCAGCGTTGAAGGACCGACGAACACTGAAGCTTTCTTT
TRBD1	many	TRBJ1-1	TRBV3-1	CASSQDDRDLGAFF	TGTGCCAGCAGCCAAGATGACAGGGATCTTGGAGCTTTCTTT
.	.	TRBJ2-5	TRBV7-2	CASSFRNTGAQETQYF	TGTGCCAGCAGCTTCCGCAACACAGGCGCCCAAGAGACCCAGTACTTC
.	many	TRBJ2-6	TRBV29-1	CSVGSGANVLTF	TGCAGCGTTGGGTCGGGGGCCAACGTCCTGACTTTC
.	many	TRBJ2-3	TRBV10-3	CAISEQGTDTQYF	TGTGCCATCAGTGAGCAGGGGACTGATACGCAGTATTTT
.	many	TRBJ2-5	TRBV5-1	CASSFGVGRGQETQYF	TGCGCCAGCAGCTTTGGAGTAGGGCGGGGTCAAGAGACCCAGTACTTC
.	few	TRBJ2-2	TRBV5-5	CASSPGPTGGELFF	TGTGCCAGCAGCCCGGGCCCTACGGGCGGGGAGCTGTTTTTT
.	many	TRBJ2-7	TRBV30	CAWSAAYEQYF	TGTGCCTGGAGTGCCGCCTACGAGCAGTACTTC
.	few	TRBJ2-7	TRBV29-1	CSVEWGQAYEQYF	TGCAGCGTTGAATGGGGTCAGGCATACGAGCAGTACTTC
.	.	TRBJ1-1	TRBV7-9	CASSLETHTEAFF	TGTGCCAGCAGCTTGGAGACACACACTGAAGCTTTCTTT
.	few	TRBJ2-2	TRBV30	CAWSDRMSNTGELFF	TGTGCCTGGAGTGACAGGATGTCGAACACCGGGGAGCTGTTTTTT
.	few	TRBJ2-7	TRBV4-2	CASRPQAGTFSYEQYF	TGTGCCTCCAGGCCCCAGGCCGGGACTTTCTCCTACGAGCAGTACTTC
.	.	TRBJ2-7	TRBV5-6	CASSRGTPGDEQYF	TGTGCCAGCAGCCGCGGGACGCCGGGGGACGAGCAGTACTTC
.	.	TRBJ2-1	TRBV12-3/TRBV12-4	CASRTRGNEQFF	TGTGCCAGCAGGACTAGGGGCAATGAGCAGTTCTTC
TRBD2	.	TRBJ2-7	TRBV6-2/TRBV6-3	CASTERGGPHEQYF	TGTGCCAGCACCGAGCGGGGGGGGCCCCACGAGCAGTACTTC
TRBD2	once	TRBJ2-7	TRBV24-1	CASQAGVRSYEQYF	TGTGCCTCCCAAGCGGGAGTCAGATCTTACGAGCAGTACTTC
.	.	TRBJ1-6	TRBV6-5	CASTGARDSPLHF	TGTGCCAGCACCGGGGCGAGGGATTCACCCCTCCACTTT
.	few	TRBJ2-3	TRBV7-9	CASSLVVDTQYF	TGTGCCAGCAGCTTAGTGGTAGATACGCAGTATTTT
.	.	TRBJ2-2	TRBV25-1	CASRGQKNTGELFF	TGTGCCAGCCGCGGACAGAAGAACACCGGGGAGCTGTTTTTT
TRBD1	few	TRBJ1-5	TRBV19	CASNPTGTGMNQPQHF	TGTGCCAGTAACCCAACCGGGACAGGCATGAATCAGCCCCAGCATTTT
.	few	TRBJ1-2	TRBV6-2/TRBV6-3	CASRTIDRLFLGYTF	TGTGCCAGCAGGACTATCGACAGACTCTTCTTAGGCTACACCTTC
.	few	TRBJ1-2	TRBV9	CASSADKAGAYGYTF	TGTGCCAGCAGCGCAGACAAGGCAGGGGCCTATGGCTACACCTTC
.	.	TRBJ2-5	TRBV7-2	CASSPLGGRMRETQYF	TGTGCCAGCAGCCCCCTCGGCGGTCGTATGCGAGAGACCCAGTACTTC
TRBD1	.	TRBJ1-1	TRBV20-1	CSGPRGREAFF	TGCAGTGGCCCCAGGGGGCGTGAAGCTTTCTTT
.	many	TRBJ1-5	TRBV7-8	CASSLGQVSNQPQHF	TGTGCCAGCAGCTTAGGACAGGTTAGCAATCAGCCCCAGCATTTT
TRBD2	.	TRBJ2-2	TRBV12-3/TRBV12-4	CASSFGLAGTGELFF	TGTGCCAGCAGTTTCGGACTAGCGGGCACCGGGGAGCTGTTTTTT
.	few	TRBJ1-1	TRBV5-1	CASSLGLVGGNTEAFF	TGCGCCAGCAGCTTGGGCTTGGTTGGTGGAAACACTGAAGCTTTCTTT
TRBD2	many	TRBJ2-3	TRBV29-1	CSYGLAGWTDTQYF	TGCAGCTATGGACTAGCGGGATGGACAGATACGCAGTATTTT
.	few	TRBJ2-3	TRBV7-3	CASSSLGGGRTDTQYF	TGTGCCAGCAGCTCACTAGGAGGGGGACGGACAGATACGCAGTATTTT
TRBD2	few	TRBJ2-1	TRBV6-1	CASSEVPSKAGVINEQFF	TGTGCCAGCAGTGAAGTCCCAAGTAAGGCGGGAGTAATTAATGAGCAGTTCTTC
.	many	TRBJ1-3	TRBV29-1	CSVVRSSGNTIYF	TGCAGCGTTGTCAGAAGCTCTGGAAACACCATATATTTT
TRBD2	.	TRBJ2-1	TRBV5-1	CASSVGLAGGTYNEQFF	TGCGCCAGCAGCGTGGGACTAGCGGGAGGGACGTACAATGAGCAGTTCTTC
.	.	TRBJ1-4	TRBV6-5	CASRQGDEKLFF	TGTGCCAGCAGACAGGGTGATGAAAAACTGTTTTTT
.	.	TRBJ2-7	TRBV18	CASSPSGTFYEQYF	TGTGCCAGCTCACCATCCGGGACATTTTACGAGCAGTACTTC
.	.	TRBJ1-5	TRBV28	CASYGTGNQPQHF	TGTGCCTCATACGGGACGGGCAATCAGCCCCAGCATTTT
TRBD1	.	TRBJ2-3	TRBV28	CASSSGTGLEDTQYF	TGTGCCAGCAGTTCCGGGACAGGGTTGGAAGATACGCAGTATTTT
TRBD2	many	TRBJ2-2	TRBV29-1	CSGRGGENTGELFF	TGCAGCGGACGGGGGGGTGAGAACACCGGGGAGCTGTTTTTT